Following are 15 T cell receptor beta chains from one sample sequenced in a study of CD8 T cells in ankylosing spondylitis. General study results and limits: Seemingly characteristic of ankylosing spondylitis blood was a TCR beta motif consisting of 7 or 8 highly homologous variants.

Their target antigens are unknown. TCRdb itself ran the 5' RACE reads through MiXCR, one entry per CDR3 protein. The sample contains about 800,000 distinct CDR3 sequences, 12% of which appear only once. Sequencing input: blood, either unsorted or a sorted T cell fraction (not recorded which). The receptors here all came from a male donor with ankylosing spondylitis.

This clonotype has at least ten counts. This chain connects TRBV7-2 to TRBJ2-4; TRBD2 might be the D (5 bases). This CDR3 contains 14 residues. Germline V gives CDR1 SGHTA, CDR2 FQGNSA. V dropped 3 bases and J dropped 7 bases, with 13 bases sitting between them. This CDR3 is CASSLAGGANIQYF. The CDR3 nucleotides are TGTGCCAGCAGCTTGGCAGGAGGCGCGAACATTCAGTACTTC.

The J gene is TRBJ2-7, the V gene TRBV18, with 8 bases identical to TRBD1. This CDR3 comprises 13 residues. The V gene end was trimmed by 0 bases and the J gene end by 6 bases; junction bases not matched to a gene: 1. Germline values: CDR1 KGHSH, CDR2 LQKENI. The CDR3 DNA reads as TGTGCCAGCTCACCACCTACAGGGGGCGAGCAGTACTTC. Its protein product is CASSPPTGGEQYF.

This clonotype was detected ten times or more. Mismatch with germline at one junction end may stem from a read error. The chain joins TRBV5-1 to TRBJ2-1; 11 positions agree with TRBD1. Germline V CDR1 and CDR2: SGHRS, YFSETQ. CDR3 size: 12 residues. This CDR3 is CASSGTGGGCVF. The DNA for the CDR3 is TGCGCCAGCAGCGGGACAGGGGGTGGCTGCGTCTTC.

This clonotype turned up a few times. The chain combines TRBV5-1 with TRBJ2-7; 12 positions match TRBD2. CDR1 is SGHRS, CDR2 YFSETQ, per germline. The CDR3 runs to 15 residues. The J segment lost 7 bases and the V segment lost 2 bases, leaving 7 bases of the junction unmatched. This chain's CDR3 is CASSFLAGGPKEQYF. As DNA, the CDR3 is TGCGCCAGCAGCTTTCTAGCGGGAGGGCCTAAGGAGCAGTACTTC.

The chain has TRBV7-2 and TRBJ2-3; TRBD2 aligns across 13 bases. V was clipped by 4 bases and J by 6 bases; unmatched bases: 10. The CDR3 runs 17 residues. Looked up from germline, CDR1 is SGHTA and CDR2 is FQGNSA. CDR3 residues: CASSSTYALAGGDTQYF. The CDR3 DNA sequence: TGTGCCAGCAGCTCAACCTACGCACTAGCGGGAGGGGATACGCAGTATTTT. The full variable domain, in which reference TRBV7-2 and TRBJ2-3 provide the parts outside the CDR3, is GAGVSQSPSNKVTEKGKDVELRCDPISGHTALYWYRQSLGQGLEFLIYFQGNSAPDKSGLPSDRFSAERTGGSVSTLTIQRTQQEDSAVYLCASSSTYALAGGDTQYFGPGTRLTVL.

The CDR3 is CASRTLGGGYTF. The CDR3, as DNA: TGTGCCAGCAGGACCCTAGGTGGTGGCTACACCTTC. This chain joins TRBV28 and TRBJ1-2; D is unresolved. The germline V and J ends were trimmed by 6 bases and 7 bases, with 12 bases remaining between them. The CDR3 sequence is 12 residues long. Germline V gene data show CDR1 as MDHEN and CDR2 as SYDVKM.

This clonotype was picked up a small number of times. One end of the junction is discordant with germline, which a read error may explain. The J gene is TRBJ2-5, the V gene TRBV7-2, with D unresolved. Per germline, CDR1 SGHTA and CDR2 FQGNSA. This CDR3 is 13 amino acids long. CDR3 DNA: TGTGCCAGCTCACGGGCTATCCAAAAGACCCAGTACTTC. Its protein is CASSRAIQKTQYF.

The V gene is TRBV11-2, the J gene TRBJ2-7; weak D call: TRBD2 (6 bases). Germline assignment: CDR1 SGHAT and CDR2 FQNNGV. V was clipped by 4 bases and J by 9 bases, with 19 bases between them. The CDR3 covers 14 residues. CDR3 in amino acids: CASSSPRGGKGQYF. As DNA, the CDR3 is TGTGCCAGCAGCTCCCCAAGAGGCGGGAAGGGGCAGTACTTC.

A few counts support this clonotype. The chain has TRBV18 and TRBJ2-7, with 8 bases that match TRBD1. V dropped 8 bases and J dropped 2; count of bases not matched to a gene: 8. CDR3 length: 14 amino acids. The V gene's germline CDR1 is KGHSH and CDR2 LQKENI. This CDR3 is CASRREQGAYEQYF. The CDR3 DNA reads as TGTGCCAGCCGAAGGGAACAGGGGGCCTACGAGCAGTACTTC.

The chain has TRBV18 and TRBJ2-7; no definite D call. V lost 3 bases and J lost 2, with 14 bases in between. The CDR3 extends over 15 amino acids. Germline V gene data show CDR1 as KGHSH and CDR2 as LQKENI. CDR3 DNA sequence: TGTGCCAGCTCACCCCCACGTCTGCGCCCCTACGAGCAGTACTTC. It yields the protein CASSPPRLRPYEQYF. Combining the CDR3 with reference TRBV18 and TRBJ2-7 gives the whole variable domain NAGVMQNPRHLVRRRGQEARLRCSPMKGHSHVYWYRQLPEEGLKFMVYLQKENIIDESGMPKERFSAEFPKEGPSILRIQQVVRGDSAAYFCASSPPRLRPYEQYFGPGTRLTVT.

The chain uses TRBV19 and TRBJ2-7; maybe TRBD2 (6 bases). Germline V gene lookup returns CDR1 LNHDA and CDR2 SQIVND (reference sequence). This CDR3 comprises 13 residues. V was shortened by 2 bases and J by 2 bases, with 7 bases between the two germline ends. CDR3 coding DNA: TGTGCCAGTAGTATATGGGGGGCCTACGAGCAGTACTTC. It specifies CASSIWGAYEQYF.

The rearrangement joins TRBV6-5 to TRBJ2-5; TRBD2 aligns across 8 bases. CDR3 size: 14 residues. CDR1 is MNHEY and CDR2 is SVGAGI in the germline V gene. With 3 bases clipped from V and 4 bases from J, the junction kept 4 bases outside the gene matches. CDR3 coding DNA: TGTGCCAGCAGTTATCGAACTAGCGGAGAGACCCAGTACTTC. It codes for CASSYRTSGETQYF.

The V gene is TRBV5-1, the J gene TRBJ2-7; no definite D call. V was shortened by 4 bases and J by 0 bases, with 14 bases between the two germline ends. Per germline, CDR1 SGHRS and CDR2 YFSETQ. The CDR3 totals 15 residues. CDR3 sequence reads: CASSQRLLSSYEQYF. CDR3 coding DNA: TGCGCCAGCAGCCAGCGACTCCTCAGCTCCTACGAGCAGTACTTC.

This clonotype was counted a few times. V is TRBV20-1 and J is TRBJ2-3; D is perhaps TRBD2 (6 bases). The V and J ends lost 6 bases and 1 base respectively, with 11 bases between them. Looked up from germline, CDR1 is DFQATT and CDR2 is SNEGSKA (reference sequence). The CDR3 extends over 13 amino acids. The CDR3 nucleotides are TGCAGTGCCCGGGGACTCCGCACAGATACGCAGTATTTT. Translating gives CSARGLRTDTQYF.

This clonotype has just a few counts. The V and J genes are TRBV20-1 and TRBJ2-3; D call uncertain. Germline V gene sequence: CDR1 DFQATT, CDR2 SNEGSKA (reference sequence). This CDR3 region has 14 residues. Trimming left V 1 base short and J 0 bases short, with 8 bases between. Here the CDR3 reads CSARGILSTDTQYF. The CDR3 DNA is TGCAGTGCTAGAGGGATTTTAAGCACAGATACGCAGTATTTT.